This TCR beta chain was retrieved from a study of cytomegalovirus exposure and HLA in healthy donors. CDR1 GTSNPN and CDR2 SVGIG come from the germline V gene (reference sequence). Losses at the gene ends were 3 bases for V and 1 base for J; bases not matched to a gene: 5. This CDR3 contains 14 residues. Amplification used 60 Vbeta primers and 13 Jbeta primers. Clones were sequenced by immunoSEQ multiplex PCR, and TCRdb holds only the in-frame ones, with some missing. The sample has more than 150,000 clones, approximately 82% seen once; the top ten hold around 1.9%. Sequencing input: PBMCs. The receptor was isolated from a woman aged 18-29 years in good health and CMV-seropositive. The gene calls are TRBV30 and TRBJ1-1; TRBD1 matches 7 bases. CDR3 coding DNA: TGTGCCTGGAGCTCAGGGGGACCGAACACTGAAGCTTTCTTT. This codes for CAWSSGGPNTEAFF.